This entry lists 17 T cell receptor beta chains sequenced from one sample in a study of technical replicates of blood from a handful of donors. Profiled with immunoSEQ multiplex PCR; TCRdb holds only in-frame clones, not every one. The table includes some 87,000 clones, about 97% detected once. Specimen: T cells isolated from PBMCs. These receptors came from a human donor in good health.

This chain joins TRBV7-9 and TRBJ1-2; the match to TRBD1 covers 7 bases. The germline V gene has CDR1 SEHNR and CDR2 FQNEAQ (reference sequence). The CDR3 consists of 12 residues. The J segment lost 8 bases and the V segment lost 5 bases, leaving 5 bases of the junction unmatched. Written as DNA, the CDR3 is TGTGCCAGCAGCCGAGGACAGGTGGGCTACACCTTC. Translating it yields CASSRGQVGYTF.

The chain carries TRBV5-6 and TRBJ2-1, with 7 bases identical to TRBD1. Germline CDR1 reads SGHDT; CDR2 reads YYEEEE. V shed 4 bases, J shed 5 bases, and the junction held 6 bases outside the gene matches. The length of the CDR3 is 14 residues. The CDR3 here is CASSLTGDHNEQFF. The DNA for the CDR3 is TGTGCCAGCAGCCTTACAGGGGACCACAATGAGCAGTTCTTC. The variable domain in full, completed from reference TRBV5-6 and TRBJ2-1, reads DAGVTQSPTHLIKTRGQQVTLRCSPKSGHDTVSWYQQALGQGPQFIFQYYEEEERQRGNFPDRFSGHQFPNYSSELNVNALLLGDSALYLCASSLTGDHNEQFFGPGTRLTVL.

This chain connects TRBV2 to TRBJ2-1; 8 bases align to TRBD2. Germline CDR1 is SNHLY and CDR2 is FYNNEI. The CDR3 loop spans 11 amino acids. The CDR3 DNA is TGTGAGTCGGCGGGAGGAAATGAGCAGTTCTTC. This encodes CESAGGNEQFF.

The genes are TRBV30 and TRBJ2-3; a weak D match, TRBD2 (6 bases). The germline CDR1 and CDR2 sequences are GTSNPN and SVGIG (reference sequence). This CDR3 has 14 residues. The V end lost 3 bases, the J end lost 0 bases, and 10 bases lay between the germline ends. The chain's CDR3 is CAWRGGPSTDTQYF. The CDR3 DNA follows: TGTGCCTGGAGGGGGGGACCAAGCACAGATACGCAGTATTTT.

This clone was seen only once. The CDR3 DNA is TGTGCCAGCAGCTTATTGGGAGGTGAAGCTTTCTTT. It translates to CASSLLGGEAFF. The rearrangement uses TRBV11-3 and TRBJ1-1, with D unresolved. Trimming took off 2 bases at V and 7 bases at J, with 8 bases between the two ends. The CDR3 is made up of 12 amino acids. The germline gives CDR1 SGHNT, CDR2 YENEEA.

The chain carries TRBV9 and TRBJ2-2, with 7 positions matching TRBD2. V was pared by 5 bases and J by 6 bases, with 10 bases of the junction left unmatched. This CDR3 has 15 residues. CDR1 is SGDLS, CDR2 YYNGEE, per germline. The CDR3 DNA follows: TGTGCCAGCAGTGCCATTGGGACTAACGCCGGGGAGCTGTTTTTT. Amino acid sequence: CASSAIGTNAGELFF.

This chain's CDR3 is CASRIGQGGSTDTQYF. Written as DNA, the CDR3 is TGTGCCAGCCGGATAGGGCAGGGAGGCAGCACAGATACGCAGTATTTT. The J gene is TRBJ2-3, the V gene TRBV7-3; perhaps TRBD2 as D (6 bases). The CDR3 totals 16 residues. From germline, CDR1 is SGHTA and CDR2 FQGTGA. V gave up 8 bases and J gave up 0 bases, with 18 bases separating them.

The chain has TRBV19 and TRBJ1-1; a possible D gene is TRBD1 (5 bases). CDR1 and CDR2 (germline): LNHDA, SQIVND (reference sequence). V was trimmed by 0 bases and J by 5 bases, leaving 7 bases between them. The CDR3 is made up of 13 amino acids. CDR3 region: CASSIEGTTEAFF. CDR3 nucleotide sequence: TGTGCCAGTAGTATAGAGGGGACTACTGAAGCTTTCTTT.

Turning to this clone: The junction differs from germline at one of its ends, possibly a read error. The chain carries TRBV19 and TRBJ2-5; 9 bases map to TRBD2. CDR1 and CDR2 from the germline V gene are LNHDA and SQIVND (reference sequence). This CDR3 has 14 residues. CDR3 sequence (DNA): TGTGCCAGCAGTAAGGGCGGGGGGGTTGAGACCCAGTACTTC. It specifies CASSKGGGVETQYF.

This chain links TRBV21-1 with TRBJ1-1; the table's D call TRBD1 went unverified against the DNA. TRBV21-1 is a recognized pseudogene. CDR3 length equals 17 residues. The CDR3 nucleotides are TGTGCCAGCAGGAGCCGGGACAGGGGGAATCGTAACACTGAAGCTTTCTTT. Its translation: CASRSRDRGNRNTEAFF.

The chain has TRBV6-1 and TRBJ1-2; D is possibly TRBD1 (5 bases). The CDR3 length is 13 residues. Germline V gene data show CDR1 as MNHNS and CDR2 as SASEGT. Between the trimmed V and J ends, which lost 4 bases and 6 bases, there was a span of 12 bases. CDR3: CASSGWGLDGYTF. The CDR3 nucleotides read TGTGCCAGCAGTGGCTGGGGACTGGATGGCTACACCTTC.

The chain carries TRBV9 and TRBJ1-1; D is ambiguous. Between the trimmed V and J ends, which lost 3 bases and 1 base, there was a span of 10 bases. The CDR3 consists of 14 residues. Germline CDR1 reads SGDLS; CDR2 reads YYNGEE. The CDR3 loop is CASSGGDPNTEAFF. The CDR3 DNA is TGTGCCAGCAGCGGAGGAGACCCGAACACTGAAGCTTTCTTT.

This chain links TRBV6-1 with TRBJ1-4, with 8 positions matching TRBD1. The CDR3 consists of 15 residues. The J segment lost 7 bases and the V segment lost 3 bases, leaving 7 bases of the junction unmatched. CDR1 and CDR2 (germline): MNHNS, SASEGT. CDR3: CASSDRGRVGEKLFF. DNA for the CDR3: TGTGCCAGCAGTGACAGGGGGCGAGTAGGTGAAAAACTGTTTTTT.

The CDR3 region has the DNA TGTGCCAGCACCACCTCTGGGGGTCGCCCGGGGGGCACTGAAGCTTTCTTT. It yields the protein CASTTSGGRPGGTEAFF. The rearrangement links TRBV7-2 to TRBJ1-1, with D perhaps TRBD1 (5 bases). The CDR3 contains 17 residues. Per germline, CDR1 SGHTA and CDR2 FQGNSA. V gave up 7 bases and J gave up 4 bases, with 25 bases separating them. The whole variable domain, remainder taken from reference TRBV7-2 and TRBJ1-1, is GAGVSQSPSNKVTEKGKDVELRCDPISGHTALYWYRQSLGQGLEFLIYFQGNSAPDKSGLPSDRFSAERTGGSVSTLTIQRTQQEDSAVYLCASTTSGGRPGGTEAFFGQGTRLTVV.

The chain has TRBV14 and TRBJ2-3, with unresolved D. The CDR3 covers 15 residues. Germline assignment: CDR1 SGHDN and CDR2 FVKESK. Trimming removed 2 bases at V and 0 bases at J, with 9 bases between. The CDR3 bases are TGTGCCAGCAGCCAAAATCCCCTGAGCACAGATACGCAGTATTTT. Encoded protein: CASSQNPLSTDTQYF. The full variable domain, its missing parts supplied by reference TRBV14 and TRBJ2-3, is EAGVTQFPSHSVIEKGQTVTLRCDPISGHDNLYWYRRVMGKEIKFLLHFVKESKQDESGMPNNRFLAERTGGTYSTLKVQPAELEDSGVYFCASSQNPLSTDTQYFGPGTRLTVL.

The chain uses TRBV28 and TRBJ2-7, with TRBD2 matching over 9 bases. The CDR3 has 13 amino acids. V shed 6 bases, J shed 6 bases, and the junction held 6 bases outside the gene matches. Germline assignment: CDR1 MDHEN and CDR2 SYDVKM. In nucleotides, the CDR3 is TGTGCCAGCAGGGGCCTAGCGGGATTCGAGCAGTACTTC. Its protein is CASRGLAGFEQYF.

V is TRBV19 and J is TRBJ2-7; D gene unclear. CDR3 length: 13 amino acids. Germline V gene data show CDR1 as LNHDA and CDR2 as SQIVND (reference sequence). V lost 2 bases and J 5 bases, leaving 10 bases between the germline ends. CDR3 sequence (DNA): TGTGCCAGTAGTATAATGAGAGGAAACGAGCAGTACTTC. Amino acid sequence: CASSIMRGNEQYF.